The next 21 T cell receptor beta chains were all read from a single sample in a study of OX40 agonist ivuxolimab in advanced cancers. Generated by immunoSEQ multiplex PCR, the TCRdb table keeps only in-frame clones and is missing some. The sample lists roughly 48,000 clones, about four fifths occurring once. Material: CD4+ or CD8+ T cells sorted from blood, obtained in a trial of the OX40 agonist ivuxolimab. The receptors stem from an adult with an advanced solid tumor such as melanoma, head and neck, liver or kidney cancer.

This chain uses TRBV5-6 with TRBJ2-5; D gene uncertain. Trimming stripped 4 bases from V and 2 bases from J, with 12 bases between. The germline CDR1 and CDR2 sequences are SGHDT and YYEEEE. The CDR3 sequence is 14 residues long. The CDR3 region has the DNA TGTGCCAGCAGCAGGGTTTGGGATCAAGAGACCCAGTACTTC. As protein: CASSRVWDQETQYF.

The chain is built from TRBV30 and TRBJ2-1; D call uncertain. The CDR3 has 12 residues. The V end was cut by 0 bases, the J end by 12 bases, with 12 bases between. CDR1 and CDR2 from the germline V gene are GTSNPN and SVGIG (reference sequence). CDR3 loop: CAWSVTSPLQFF. The DNA for the CDR3 is TGTGCCTGGAGTGTTACGTCCCCATTGCAGTTCTTC. The entire variable domain, with the rest obtained from reference TRBV30 and TRBJ2-1, is as follows: SQTIHQWPATLVQPVGSPLSLECTVEGTSNPNLYWYRQAAGRGLQLLFYSVGIGQISSEVPQNLSASRPQDRQFILSSKKLLLSDSGFYLCAWSVTSPLQFFGPGTRLTVL.

The J gene is TRBJ2-2, the V gene TRBV18, with D possibly TRBD2 on 5 matching bases. Germline assignment: CDR1 KGHSH and CDR2 LQKENI. Trimming took off 2 bases at V and 5 bases at J, with 6 bases between the two ends. The CDR3 contains 13 residues. The CDR3, as DNA: TGTGCCAGCTCACCATCGGGGACCGGGGAGCTGTTTTTT. Translated, it gives CASSPSGTGELFF.

The chain employs TRBV5-1 and TRBJ1-1; D unresolved. V lost 0 bases to trimming and J lost 13 bases, with 13 bases between them. The CDR3 sequence is 12 residues long. CDR1 SGHRS and CDR2 YFSETQ come from the germline V gene. CDR3 region: CASSLESESHFF. DNA of the CDR3: TGCGCCAGCAGCTTGGAGTCTGAATCCCATTTCTTT.

The rearrangement joins TRBV5-6 to TRBJ2-5; D gene ambiguous. The length of the CDR3 is 14 residues. V shed 3 bases and J shed 1 base, with 10 bases lying between them. Germline V gene sequence: CDR1 SGHDT, CDR2 YYEEEE. CDR3 nucleotide sequence: TGTGCCAGCAGCTCCTCAAGATTCCAAGAGACCCAGTACTTC. Residues: CASSSSRFQETQYF.

A single count supports this clone. The chain uses TRBV28 and TRBJ2-7; 7 nucleotides line up with TRBD1. Germline CDR1 is MDHEN and CDR2 is SYDVKM. The CDR3 runs to 15 residues. V lost 5 bases, J lost 4 bases, and 11 bases stayed unmatched. DNA of the CDR3: TGTGCCAGCAGTGAAGGGACAGCGAAGTTTTACGAGCAGTACTTC. Amino acid sequence: CASSEGTAKFYEQYF.

A few counts support this clone. Compared with germline, one end of the junction differs, possibly owing to a read error. The rearrangement uses TRBV5-1 and TRBJ2-5; D gene unclear. This CDR3 has 14 residues. The V gene's germline CDR1 is SGHRS and CDR2 YFSETQ. CDR3 sequence (DNA): TGCGCCAGCAGCTTGAGGCCTGACCAGGAGACCCAGTACTTC. Encoded protein: CASSLRPDQETQYF.

Written as DNA, the CDR3 is TGTGCCAGCAGCTTAACGGGGTCTTTTAGTGAGCAGTTCTTC. This gives the protein CASSLTGSFSEQFF. This chain links TRBV7-2 with TRBJ2-1; D is possibly TRBD2 (5 bases). This CDR3 is built from 14 residues. V lost 2 bases and J lost 9, with 14 bases in between. Germline CDR1 is SGHTA and CDR2 is FQGNSA.

The chain joins TRBV5-1 to TRBJ2-2; D not resolved. V lost 7 bases, J lost 0 bases, and 10 bases lay in between. This CDR3 is built from 14 residues. Germline lookup yields CDR1 SGHRS and CDR2 YFSETQ. CDR3 sequence (DNA): TGCGCCAGCGACCTGCGTCCGAACACCGGGGAGCTGTTTTTT. Its translation is CASDLRPNTGELFF.

The rearrangement joins TRBV6-6 to TRBJ1-4; D gene ambiguous. V was clipped by 3 bases and J by 3 bases, with 11 bases between them. The CDR3 spans 15 residues. The germline V gene encodes CDR1 MNHNY and CDR2 SVGAGI (reference sequence). DNA for the CDR3: TGTGCCAGCAGTTATAAGGGAGAACCTAATGAAAAACTGTTTTTT. This codes for CASSYKGEPNEKLFF.

The chain uses TRBV9 and TRBJ2-3; D is undetermined. Trimming took off 0 bases at V and 1 base at J, with 6 bases between the two ends. Per germline, CDR1 SGDLS and CDR2 YYNGEE. The CDR3 extends over 14 amino acids. CDR3 nucleotides: TGTGCCAGCAGCGTAGATCACCGCACAGATACGCAGTATTTT. It is translated as CASSVDHRTDTQYF.

The CDR3 DNA is TGTGCCAGCAGTTTATCCCCCGGTAGTTCGGGTGAAGCTTTCTTT. It yields the protein CASSLSPGSSGEAFF. The gene calls are TRBV28 and TRBJ1-1, with D hard to call. The V gene's germline CDR1 is MDHEN and CDR2 SYDVKM. The V end lost 1 base, the J end lost 7 bases, and 16 bases lay between the germline ends. The CDR3 is 15 residues long.

V usage is TRBV18 and J usage is TRBJ1-1; D not resolved. Trimming removed 1 base from V and 3 bases from J, with 12 bases in between. Looked up from germline, CDR1 is KGHSH and CDR2 is LQKENI. CDR3 length equals 15 residues. CDR3 protein: CASSPRTGRDTEAFF. The CDR3 bases are TGTGCCAGCTCACCACGTACCGGGAGGGACACTGAAGCTTTCTTT.

The chain recombines TRBV9 with TRBJ1-1, with 8 bases that match TRBD1. CDR1 and CDR2 from the germline V gene are SGDLS and YYNGEE. The V gene end was trimmed by 3 bases and the J gene end by 5 bases; junction bases not matched to a gene: 6. The CDR3 runs 14 residues. The CDR3 sequence is CASSADRVRTEAFF. CDR3 DNA sequence: TGTGCCAGCAGCGCGGACAGGGTGAGGACTGAAGCTTTCTTT.

The chain links TRBV7-6 to TRBJ2-7; D gene unclear. Germline lookup yields CDR1 SGHVS and CDR2 FNYEAQ. The V end lost 0 bases, the J end lost 0 bases, and 6 bases lay between the germline ends. This CDR3 is 14 amino acids long. The CDR3 sequence is CASSLAQVSYEQYF. In DNA, the CDR3 is TGTGCCAGCAGCTTAGCCCAGGTCTCCTACGAGCAGTACTTC. The full variable domain, rest sourced from reference TRBV7-6 and TRBJ2-7, is GAGVSQSPRYKVTKRGQDVALRCDPISGHVSLYWYRQALGQGPEFLTYFNYEAQQDKSGLPNDRFSAERPEGSISTLTIQRTEQRDSAMYRCASSLAQVSYEQYFGPGTRLTVT.

CDR3 sequence: CAISKGLAGVSDEQFF. CDR3 DNA sequence: TGTGCCATCTCTAAGGGACTAGCGGGGGTCTCGGATGAGCAGTTCTTC. The chain is built from TRBV10-3 and TRBJ2-1; 14 bases fit TRBD2. V shed 8 bases and J 8 bases; nucleotides not matched to a gene: 11. This CDR3 is built from 16 residues. Germline assignment: CDR1 ENHRY and CDR2 SYGVKD.

V is TRBV30 and J is TRBJ1-1; D remains unclear. V lost 7 bases and J lost 3, with 6 bases in between. CDR1 and CDR2 from the germline V gene are GTSNPN and SVGIG (reference sequence). There are 10 residues in the CDR3. The CDR3 DNA reads as TGTGCCTACTCAGACACTGAAGCTTTCTTT. This encodes CAYSDTEAFF.

The gene calls are TRBV11-2 and TRBJ2-7; 16 bases agree with TRBD2. Losses at the gene ends were 1 base for V and 1 base for J; bases not matched to a gene: 4. The CDR3 contains 18 residues. Germline assignment: CDR1 SGHAT and CDR2 FQNNGV. CDR3: CASSLGGLAGGRSYEQYF. The CDR3 DNA reads as TGTGCCAGCAGCTTAGGGGGACTAGCGGGAGGGCGATCCTACGAGCAGTACTTC.

The chain links TRBV7-3 to TRBJ1-6, with 11 bases identical to TRBD1. Looked up from germline, CDR1 is SGHTA and CDR2 is FQGTGA. V lost 5 bases to trimming and J lost 15 bases; unmatched junction nucleotides: 6. The CDR3 runs 13 residues. The CDR3 spells CASSPGQGAILHF. Written as DNA, the CDR3 is TGTGCCAGCAGCCCAGGACAGGGGGCGATCCTCCACTTT.

The chain joins TRBV4-2 to TRBJ1-1; 8 bases line up with TRBD1. This CDR3 region has 16 residues. Germline CDR1 LGHNA, CDR2 YNFKEQ. Germline trimming cut 1 base from V and 5 bases from J; bases unmatched to any gene: 9. In DNA form, the CDR3 reads TGTGCCAGCAGCCAAGGCCCGGACAGGGTTCGGACTGAAGCTTTCTTT. Encoded protein: CASSQGPDRVRTEAFF.

V is TRBV2 and J is TRBJ2-7, with D perhaps TRBD1 (5 bases). The V end lost 6 bases, the J end lost 4 bases, and 7 bases lay between the germline ends. The CDR3 length is 11 residues. Germline V gene sequence: CDR1 SNHLY, CDR2 FYNNEI. CDR3: CASRQEYEQYF. CDR3 nucleotide sequence: TGTGCCAGCAGACAGGAGTACGAGCAGTACTTC.